These 2 T cell receptor beta chains share one sample of origin, sequenced in a study of T cell repertoires in cytomegalovirus infection. TCRdb re-called the reads with MiXCR, one entry per CDR3 protein. This table has roughly 310,000 distinct CDR3 sequences, under 35% appearing once. Which antigens these TCRs recognize remains unknown. Material: cultured PBMCs, obtained from culture after CMV antigen stimulation. These receptor sequences come from a human donor in good health (CMV status not recorded). Some clones in this sample may be carry-over from other donors' samples.

About this clonotype: The missing conserved phenylalanine or tryptophan at the end of this CDR3 makes a read error likely. The CDR3 DNA reads TGTTCCAGCAGCCGATCACCCGGGGGATGGAACTACAATGAGCAGTTCTGC. Protein product: CSSSRSPGGWNYNEQFC. The chain couples TRBV7-9 to TRBJ2-1; perhaps TRBD2 as D (6 bases). Looked up from germline, CDR1 is SEHNR and CDR2 is FQNEAQ (reference sequence). This CDR3 has 17 residues.

Worth noting for this clonotype: The CDR3 carries no conserved terminal phenylalanine or tryptophan, so it likely arises from a read error. The chain has TRBV7-8 and TRBJ2-5; 7 positions agree with TRBD1. V gave up 5 bases and J gave up 2 bases; unmatched junction bases: 8. In germline, CDR1 is SGHVS, CDR2 FQNEAQ. The CDR3 has 15 amino acids. The CDR3 here is CASSPLGQVQETQYS. DNA of the CDR3: TGTGCCAGCAGCCCCCTCGGACAGGTGCAAGAGACCCAGTACTCC.